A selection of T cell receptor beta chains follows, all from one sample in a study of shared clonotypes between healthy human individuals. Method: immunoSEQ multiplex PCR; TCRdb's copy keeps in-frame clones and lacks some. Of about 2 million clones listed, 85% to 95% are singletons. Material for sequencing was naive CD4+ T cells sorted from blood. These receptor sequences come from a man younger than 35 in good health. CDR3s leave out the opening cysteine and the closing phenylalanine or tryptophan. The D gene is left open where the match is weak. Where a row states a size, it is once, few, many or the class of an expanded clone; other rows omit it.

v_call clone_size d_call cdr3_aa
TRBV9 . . ASSVGTDNQPQH
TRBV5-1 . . ASSFPSSAARSSQYGYT
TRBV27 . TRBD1 ASSLKGQPKQSPPYEQY
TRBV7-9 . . ASSFLLSATGELF
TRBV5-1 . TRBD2 ASRTTSGSYEQY
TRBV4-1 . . ASSRYDRSYEQY
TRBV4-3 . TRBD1 ASSQGQGSGYT
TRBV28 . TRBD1 ASATGGWAEAF
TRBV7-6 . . ASSLASGANQPQH
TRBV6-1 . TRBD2 ASSLAGGNNEQF
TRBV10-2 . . ASTDTDPAKNIQY
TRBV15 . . ATSKTDSQAYGYT
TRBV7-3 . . ASSSSPRETNEKLF
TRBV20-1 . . SAKLIHEQY
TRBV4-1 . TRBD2 ASSQETSGTNTGELF
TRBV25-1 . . ASSEYGTPLQF
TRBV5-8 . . ASSWGGQFGNEQY
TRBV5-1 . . ASSLEPLVGEQF
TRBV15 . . ATSPQAQREQY
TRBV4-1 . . ASSQDQDRNTGELF
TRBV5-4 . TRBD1 ASSRGDRASSPLH
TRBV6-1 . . ASTGSTGRGTEAF
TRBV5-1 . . ASSSKLTDTQY
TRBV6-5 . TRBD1 ASRRQGLAGELF
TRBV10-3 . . AISFVRDREAGGELF
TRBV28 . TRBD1 ASSPPPGQGNGYT
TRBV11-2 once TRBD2 ASSLVAGVGYEQY
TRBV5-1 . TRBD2 ASSLAGLAANREQF
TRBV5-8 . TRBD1 ASSRGQGAYQPQH
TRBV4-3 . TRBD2 ASSLGTSGLSYEQY
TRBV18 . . ASSLDRQETQY
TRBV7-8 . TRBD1 ASSLDRDRVYEQY
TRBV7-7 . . ASSPTTPVGELF
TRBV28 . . ASRGGTLFSYEQY
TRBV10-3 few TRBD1 AIRYRDSETYEQY
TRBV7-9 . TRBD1 ASSLLGQAGYEQY
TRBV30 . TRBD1 AWSVYGTGGLFRSGNTIY
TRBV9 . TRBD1 ASSALGQAASGYT
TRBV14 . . ASSQEGTKTQY
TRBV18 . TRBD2 ASSLPSGLANNEQF
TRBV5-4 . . ASSLTGVGNTIY
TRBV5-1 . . ASSSSGEPGNTIY